This note documents a single T cell receptor beta chain sequence. Its antigen is not identified. This sample is part of a study of cytomegalovirus exposure and HLA in healthy donors. Germline CDR1 reads SEHNR; CDR2 reads FQNEAQ (reference sequence). The CDR3 is 15 amino acids. V lost 4 bases, J lost 9 bases, and 19 bases lay in between. The PCR had 60 Vbeta and 13 Jbeta primers. Authors' methods: A later analysis tallied approximately 78 million unique TCR beta chains, about 9.9 million of them shared. Sequencing was performed with immunoSEQ multiplex PCR; in TCRdb, only in-frame clones are kept and a portion is missing. Clone size and the V and J calls come from that table; the DNA yielded D and trimming. The sample lists over 200,000 clones; 82% were seen once. Study-wide points: Trimming of TCR beta V- and J-genes showed a link, identified in a later analysis, to a missense DCLRE1C variant.

Though nominally healthy at sampling, donors likely had unrecorded immune exposures. This receptor was identified in a woman in her 40s in good health and CMV-seronegative. This rearrangement joins TRBV7-9 to TRBJ2-1; D gene ambiguous. The sequenced material came from PBMCs. CDR3 bases: TGTGCCAGCAGCTCAGGCCCCACCAGCCTAATTGAGCAGTTCTTC. Translation gives CASSSGPTSLIEQFF.